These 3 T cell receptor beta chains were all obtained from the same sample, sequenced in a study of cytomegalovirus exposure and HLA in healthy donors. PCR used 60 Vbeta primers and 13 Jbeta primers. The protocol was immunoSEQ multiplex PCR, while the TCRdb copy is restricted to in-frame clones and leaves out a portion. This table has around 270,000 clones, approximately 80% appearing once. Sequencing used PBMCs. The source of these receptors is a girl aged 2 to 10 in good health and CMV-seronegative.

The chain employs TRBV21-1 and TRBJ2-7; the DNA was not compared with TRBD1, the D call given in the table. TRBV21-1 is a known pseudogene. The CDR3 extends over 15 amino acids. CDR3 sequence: CASSKDTGSSYEQYF. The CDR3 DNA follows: TGTGCCAGCAGCAAAGATACAGGCAGCTCCTACGAGCAGTACTTC.

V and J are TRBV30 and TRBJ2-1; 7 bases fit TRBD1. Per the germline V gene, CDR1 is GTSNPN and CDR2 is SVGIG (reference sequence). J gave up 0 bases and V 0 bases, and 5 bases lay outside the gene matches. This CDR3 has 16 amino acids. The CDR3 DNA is TGTGCCTGGAGTGTAGGGGCAGGGGGCTCCTACAATGAGCAGTTCTTC. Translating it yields CAWSVGAGGSYNEQFF.

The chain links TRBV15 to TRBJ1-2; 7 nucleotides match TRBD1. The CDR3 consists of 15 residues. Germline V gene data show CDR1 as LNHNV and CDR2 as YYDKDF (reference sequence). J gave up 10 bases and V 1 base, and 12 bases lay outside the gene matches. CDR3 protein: CATSRGDRDVPIYTF. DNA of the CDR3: TGTGCCACCAGCAGAGGTGACAGGGATGTACCAATCTACACCTTC.